What follows are 7 T cell receptor beta chains derived from one specimen sequenced in a study of T-cell reconstitution after alpha-beta-depleted transplantation in children. During its preparation, the TCRbeta library received unique molecular identifiers. TCRdb redid the calling of the PCR reads with MiXCR, one entry per CDR3 protein. In the table there are hundreds of thousands of distinct CDR3 sequences, about a sixth of which are singletons. The sample was PBMCs, mostly from graft donor cells, taken 360 days after TCRalphabeta/CD19-depleted stem cell transplant. The receptors come from a male patient aged 2 to 10 who had a stem cell transplant for acute lymphoblastic leukemia, so the T cells may come from the graft donor.

Many counts were recorded for this clonotype. The gene calls are TRBV5-1 and TRBJ1-6, with D perhaps matching TRBD1 (6 bases). The germline V and J ends were trimmed by 1 base and 7 bases, with 18 bases remaining between them. The CDR3 spans 17 residues. Germline V CDR1 and CDR2: SGHRS, YFSETQ. The DNA of the CDR3 is TGCGCCAGCAGCTTGTATTCTACGACAGGATACAATTCACCCCTCCACTTT. Amino acids: CASSLYSTTGYNSPLHF.

This rearrangement joins TRBV5-1 to TRBJ2-2, with 10 bases matching TRBD1. The CDR3 totals 15 residues. The J segment lost 8 bases and the V segment lost 4 bases, leaving 8 bases of the junction unmatched. Germline lookup yields CDR1 SGHRS and CDR2 YFSETQ. The CDR3 protein is CASSPGQGMWGELFF. In nucleotides, the CDR3 is TGCGCCAGCAGCCCGGGACAGGGGATGTGGGGGGAGCTGTTTTTT.

There are many counts of this clonotype. This chain joins TRBV29-1 and TRBJ2-1, with a weak D call TRBD1 (5 bases). Trimming shortened V by 7 bases and J by 4 bases, and 14 bases separated the two germline ends. The CDR3 totals 13 residues. Germline lookup yields CDR1 SQVTM and CDR2 ANQGSEA. The CDR3 DNA reads as TGCAGCGCTAAACCAGGGCAATACAATGAGCAGTTCTTC. Translation gives CSAKPGQYNEQFF.

This sequence joins TRBV10-2 and TRBJ2-7; unclear D gene. V lost 7 bases and J 0 bases, leaving 10 bases between the germline ends. Germline lookup yields CDR1 WSHSY and CDR2 SAAADI. The CDR3 totals 13 residues. CDR3 bases: TGCGCCAGCACCCCGCACAGCTCCTACGAGCAGTACTTC. This codes for CASTPHSSYEQYF.

This clonotype turned up a few times. This chain uses TRBV20-1 with TRBJ2-1, with D possibly being TRBD2 (6 bases). Per the germline V gene, CDR1 is DFQATT and CDR2 is SNEGSKA (reference sequence). This CDR3 has 15 residues. Trimming shortened V by 4 bases and J by 4 bases, and 17 bases separated the two germline ends. The CDR3: CSAIAAGLLYNEQFF. CDR3 DNA sequence: TGCAGTGCTATAGCCGCGGGACTTTTATACAATGAGCAGTTCTTC.

The V call is TRBV9, the J call TRBJ2-2; D gene unclear. Germline CDR1 SGDLS, CDR2 YYNGEE. The CDR3 contains 16 residues. Trimming stripped 0 bases from V and 6 bases from J, with 15 bases between. CDR3 region: CASSVGPRKIAGELFF. The CDR3 region has the DNA TGTGCCAGCAGCGTAGGTCCCAGGAAAATCGCCGGGGAGCTGTTTTTT.

This clonotype was observed a handful of times. The chain carries TRBV7-9 and TRBJ1-1; 10 nucleotides align to TRBD1. Losses at the gene ends were 5 bases for V and 4 bases for J; bases not matched to a gene: 13. Germline assignment: CDR1 SEHNR and CDR2 FQNEAQ (reference sequence). There are 17 residues in the CDR3. The CDR3 DNA reads as TGTGCCAGCAGCCTCGACCCGGGACAGGGGCATAGCACTGAAGCTTTCTTT. It translates to CASSLDPGQGHSTEAFF.